This T cell receptor beta chain was sequenced during a study of CD8 T cells in Susac syndrome. The sequenced target, TCR beta, came from blood CD8+ and CD4+ T cells. Patients with stable or active relapsing-remitting disease, all of them treatment-naive, made up the multiple sclerosis controls. Negative isolation was applied to CD8+ and CD4+ T cells, and FACS enrichment was applied to TEMRA cells. Reverse transcription of about 0.5 to 1 ug RNA was performed with random hexamers. TCR beta CDR3 was amplified by immunoSEQ covering 54 Vbeta and 13 Jbeta. TCRdb re-called the immunoSEQ multiplex PCR reads through MiXCR, storing one row per CDR3 protein. The table has 45,000 to 60,000 distinct CDR3 sequences, about 92% seen once; the top ten hold 0.4% to 0.55%. This CDR3 is 10 amino acids long. Germline CDR1 SEHNR, CDR2 FQNEAQ (reference sequence). V was pared by 4 bases and J by 7 bases, with 4 bases between.

Source material: CD8+ T cells from PBMCs. The rearrangement uses TRBV7-9 and TRBJ1-1; D uncertain. The receptor was derived from a human donor with multiple sclerosis. The CDR3 DNA is TGTGCCAGCAGCTACCTTGAAGCTTTCTTT. Its translation: CASSYLEAFF.